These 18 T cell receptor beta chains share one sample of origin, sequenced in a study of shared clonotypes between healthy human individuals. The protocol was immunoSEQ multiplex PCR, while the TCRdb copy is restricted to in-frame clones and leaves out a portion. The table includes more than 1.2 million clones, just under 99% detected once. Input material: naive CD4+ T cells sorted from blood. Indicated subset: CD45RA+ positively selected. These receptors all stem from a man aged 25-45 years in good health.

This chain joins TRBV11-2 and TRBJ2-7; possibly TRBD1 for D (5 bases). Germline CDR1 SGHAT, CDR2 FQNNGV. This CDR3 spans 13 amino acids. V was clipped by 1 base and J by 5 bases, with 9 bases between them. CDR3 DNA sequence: TGTGCCAGCAGCTTAGCAGGGAAGAACGAGCAGTACTTC. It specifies CASSLAGKNEQYF.

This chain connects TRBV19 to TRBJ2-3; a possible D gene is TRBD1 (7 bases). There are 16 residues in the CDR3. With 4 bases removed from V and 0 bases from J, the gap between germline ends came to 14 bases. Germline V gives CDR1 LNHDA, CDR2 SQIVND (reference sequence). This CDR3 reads CASSKKQGTSTDTQYF. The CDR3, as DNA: TGTGCCAGTAGTAAAAAACAGGGGACTAGCACAGATACGCAGTATTTT.

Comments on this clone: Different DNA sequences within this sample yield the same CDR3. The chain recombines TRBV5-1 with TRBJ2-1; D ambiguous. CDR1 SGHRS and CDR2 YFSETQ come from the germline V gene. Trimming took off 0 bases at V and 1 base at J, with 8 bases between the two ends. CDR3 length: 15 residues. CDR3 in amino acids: CASSLDSLSYNEQFF. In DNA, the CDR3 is TGCGCCAGCAGCTTGGACAGTCTTTCCTACAATGAGCAGTTCTTC.

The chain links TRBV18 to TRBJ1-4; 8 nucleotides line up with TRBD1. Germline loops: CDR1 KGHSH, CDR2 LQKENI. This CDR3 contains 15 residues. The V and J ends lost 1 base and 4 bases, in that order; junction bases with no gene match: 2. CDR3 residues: CASSPQQGDNEKLFF. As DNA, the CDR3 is TGTGCCAGCTCACCACAACAGGGGGATAATGAAAAACTGTTTTTT. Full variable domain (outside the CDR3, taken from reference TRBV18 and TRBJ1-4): NAGVMQNPRHLVRRRGQEARLRCSPMKGHSHVYWYRQLPEEGLKFMVYLQKENIIDESGMPKERFSAEFPKEGPSILRIQQVVRGDSAAYFCASSPQQGDNEKLFFGSGTQLSVL.

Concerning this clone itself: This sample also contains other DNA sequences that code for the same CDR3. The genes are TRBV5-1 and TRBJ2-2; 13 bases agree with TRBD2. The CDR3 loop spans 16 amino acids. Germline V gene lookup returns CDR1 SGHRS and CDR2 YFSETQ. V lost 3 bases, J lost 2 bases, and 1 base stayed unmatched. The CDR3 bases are TGCGCCAGCAGCTGGGGACTAGCGGGAAACACCGGGGAGCTGTTTTTT. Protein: CASSWGLAGNTGELFF.

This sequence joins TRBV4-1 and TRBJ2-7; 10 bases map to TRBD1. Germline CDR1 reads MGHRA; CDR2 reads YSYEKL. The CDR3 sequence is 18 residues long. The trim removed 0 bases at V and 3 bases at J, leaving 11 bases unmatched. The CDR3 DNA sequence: TGCGCCAGCAGCCAAGACCTAATGCTGGGGGACAGGGGCTACGAGCAGTACTTC. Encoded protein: CASSQDLMLGDRGYEQYF.

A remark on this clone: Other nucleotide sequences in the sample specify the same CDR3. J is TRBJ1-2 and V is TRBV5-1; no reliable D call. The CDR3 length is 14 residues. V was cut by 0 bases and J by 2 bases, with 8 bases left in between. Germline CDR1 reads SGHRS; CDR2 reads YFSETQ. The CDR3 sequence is CASSLAGENYGYTF. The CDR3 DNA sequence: TGCGCCAGCAGCTTGGCTGGAGAGAACTATGGCTACACCTTC.

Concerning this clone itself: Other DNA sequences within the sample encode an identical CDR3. The CDR3 sequence is CASSRDRSYEQYF. DNA for the CDR3: TGTGCCAGCAGCCGAGACAGGTCCTACGAGCAGTACTTC. The chain recombines TRBV6-5 with TRBJ2-7, with D possibly being TRBD1 (6 bases). Germline CDR1 reads MNHEY; CDR2 reads SVGAGI. Trimming pared 6 bases from V and 1 base from J, leaving 10 bases between. This CDR3 comprises 13 residues.

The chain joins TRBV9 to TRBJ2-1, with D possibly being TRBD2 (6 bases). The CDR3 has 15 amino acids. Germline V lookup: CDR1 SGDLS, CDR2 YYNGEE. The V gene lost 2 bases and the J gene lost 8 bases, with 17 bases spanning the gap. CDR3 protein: CASSVTSLRSDEQFF. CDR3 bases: TGTGCCAGCAGCGTCACTAGCCTCCGGTCGGATGAGCAGTTCTTC. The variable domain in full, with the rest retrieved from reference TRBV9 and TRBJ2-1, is DSGVTQTPKHLITATGQRVTLRCSPRSGDLSVYWYQQSLDQGLQFLIQYYNGEERAKGNILERFSAQQFPDLHSELNLSSLELGDSALYFCASSVTSLRSDEQFFGPGTRLTVL.

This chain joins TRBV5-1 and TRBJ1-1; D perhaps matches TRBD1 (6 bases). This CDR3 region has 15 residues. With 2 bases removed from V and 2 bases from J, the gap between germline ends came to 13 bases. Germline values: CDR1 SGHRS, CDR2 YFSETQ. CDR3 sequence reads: CASSFQGNENTEAFF. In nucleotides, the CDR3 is TGCGCCAGCAGCTTCCAGGGGAACGAAAACACTGAAGCTTTCTTT.

CDR3 nucleotide sequence: TGTGCCAGCAGTTTTCAGGGGGGCCGTACTGGCACCGGGGAGCTGTTTTTT. Protein sequence: CASSFQGGRTGTGELFF. This chain uses TRBV27 with TRBJ2-2, with D possibly being TRBD1 (7 bases). The ends were cut back, 3 bases at V and 4 bases at J, with 18 bases in the middle. The length of the CDR3 is 17 residues. Germline CDR1 reads MNHEY; CDR2 reads SMNVEV (reference sequence).

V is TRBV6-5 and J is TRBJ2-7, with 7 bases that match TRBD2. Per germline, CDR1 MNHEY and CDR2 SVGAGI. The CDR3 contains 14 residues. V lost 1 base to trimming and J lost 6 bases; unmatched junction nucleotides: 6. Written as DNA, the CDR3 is TGTGCCAGCAGTTACTTCCAGCGGGGTAGCGAGCAGTACTTC. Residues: CASSYFQRGSEQYF.

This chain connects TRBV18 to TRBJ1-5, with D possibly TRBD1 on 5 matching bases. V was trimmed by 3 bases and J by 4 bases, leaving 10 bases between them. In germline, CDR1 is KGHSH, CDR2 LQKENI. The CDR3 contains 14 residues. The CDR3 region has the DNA TGTGCCAGCTCACCTCGGGGGAATAATCAGCCCCAGCATTTT. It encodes CASSPRGNNQPQHF.

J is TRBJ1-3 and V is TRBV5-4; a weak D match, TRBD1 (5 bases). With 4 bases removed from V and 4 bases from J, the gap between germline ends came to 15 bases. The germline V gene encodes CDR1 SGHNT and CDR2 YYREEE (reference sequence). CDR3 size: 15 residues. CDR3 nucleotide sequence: TGTGCCAGCAGCGATTCGACCTGGGGGGGAAACACCATATATTTT. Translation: CASSDSTWGGNTIYF.

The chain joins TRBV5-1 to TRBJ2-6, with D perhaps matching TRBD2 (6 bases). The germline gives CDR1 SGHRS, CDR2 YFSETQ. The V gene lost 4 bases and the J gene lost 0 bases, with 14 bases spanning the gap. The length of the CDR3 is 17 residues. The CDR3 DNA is TGCGCCAGCAGCAGCCCAGCGGGTGCCTCTGGGGCCAACGTCCTGACTTTC. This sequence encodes CASSSPAGASGANVLTF.

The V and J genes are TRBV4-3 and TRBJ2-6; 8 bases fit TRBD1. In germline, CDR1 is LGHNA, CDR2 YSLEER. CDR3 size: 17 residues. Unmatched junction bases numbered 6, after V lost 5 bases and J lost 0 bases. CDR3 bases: TGCGCCAGCAGCGCCAGGGGGCGCGGCTCTGGGGCCAACGTCCTGACTTTC. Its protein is CASSARGRGSGANVLTF.

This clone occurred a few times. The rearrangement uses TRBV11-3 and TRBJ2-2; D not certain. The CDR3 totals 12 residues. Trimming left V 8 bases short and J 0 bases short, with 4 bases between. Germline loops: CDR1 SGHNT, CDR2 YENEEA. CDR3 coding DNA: TGTGCCAGCGGGACGAACACCGGGGAGCTGTTTTTT. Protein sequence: CASGTNTGELFF.

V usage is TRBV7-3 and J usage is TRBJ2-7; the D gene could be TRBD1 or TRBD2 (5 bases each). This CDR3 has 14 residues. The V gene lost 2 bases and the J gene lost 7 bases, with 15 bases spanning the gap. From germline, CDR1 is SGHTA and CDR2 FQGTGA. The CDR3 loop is CASSLGKGTGEQYF. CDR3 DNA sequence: TGTGCCAGCAGCTTAGGAAAGGGGACGGGAGAGCAGTACTTC.